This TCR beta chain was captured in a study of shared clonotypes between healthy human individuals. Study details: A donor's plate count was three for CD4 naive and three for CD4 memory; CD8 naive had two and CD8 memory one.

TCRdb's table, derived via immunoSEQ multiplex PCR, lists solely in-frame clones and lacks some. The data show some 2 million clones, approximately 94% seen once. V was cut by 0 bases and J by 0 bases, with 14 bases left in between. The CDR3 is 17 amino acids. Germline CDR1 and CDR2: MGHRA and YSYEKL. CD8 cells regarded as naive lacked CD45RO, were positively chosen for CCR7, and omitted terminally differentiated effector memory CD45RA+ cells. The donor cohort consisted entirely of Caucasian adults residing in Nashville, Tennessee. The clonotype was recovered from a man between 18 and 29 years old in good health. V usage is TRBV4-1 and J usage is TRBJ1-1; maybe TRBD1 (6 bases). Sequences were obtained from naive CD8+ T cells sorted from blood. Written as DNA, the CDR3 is TGCGCCAGCAGCCAAGATCTCGGGGGGCTTGTGAACACTGAAGCTTTCTTT. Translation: CASSQDLGGLVNTEAFF.